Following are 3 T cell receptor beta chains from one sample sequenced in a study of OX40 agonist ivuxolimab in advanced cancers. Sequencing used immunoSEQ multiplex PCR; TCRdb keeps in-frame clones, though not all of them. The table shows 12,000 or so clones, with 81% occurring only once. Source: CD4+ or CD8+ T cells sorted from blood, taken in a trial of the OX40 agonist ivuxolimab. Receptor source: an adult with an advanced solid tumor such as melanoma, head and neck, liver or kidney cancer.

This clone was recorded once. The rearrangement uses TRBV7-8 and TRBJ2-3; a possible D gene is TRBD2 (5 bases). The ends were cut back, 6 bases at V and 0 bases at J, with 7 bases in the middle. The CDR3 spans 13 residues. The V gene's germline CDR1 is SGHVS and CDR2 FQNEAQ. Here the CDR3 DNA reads TGTGCCAGCAGACGGACTAGCACAGATACGCAGTATTTT. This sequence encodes CASRRTSTDTQYF.

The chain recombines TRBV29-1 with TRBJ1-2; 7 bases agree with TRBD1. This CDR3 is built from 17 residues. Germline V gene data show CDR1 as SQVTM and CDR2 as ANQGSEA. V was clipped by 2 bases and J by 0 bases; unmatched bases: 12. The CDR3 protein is CSVEYWDSNQANYGYTF. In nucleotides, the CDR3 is TGCAGCGTTGAATATTGGGACAGCAACCAAGCTAACTATGGCTACACCTTC.

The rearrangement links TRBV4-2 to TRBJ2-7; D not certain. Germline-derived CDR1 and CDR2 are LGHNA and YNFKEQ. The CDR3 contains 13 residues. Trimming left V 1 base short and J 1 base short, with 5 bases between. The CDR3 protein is CASSQGASYEQYF. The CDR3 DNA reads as TGTGCCAGCAGCCAAGGGGCTTCCTACGAGCAGTACTTC.